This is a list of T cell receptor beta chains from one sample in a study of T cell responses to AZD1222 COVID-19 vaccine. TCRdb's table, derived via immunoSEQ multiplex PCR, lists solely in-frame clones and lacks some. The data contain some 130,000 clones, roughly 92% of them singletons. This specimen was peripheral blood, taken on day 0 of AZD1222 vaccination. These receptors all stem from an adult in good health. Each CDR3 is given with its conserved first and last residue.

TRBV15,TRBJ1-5,CATSRVGDLLQPQHF
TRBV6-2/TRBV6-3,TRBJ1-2,CASSYLGRTYGYTF
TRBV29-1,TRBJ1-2,CSVDQGVIYGYTF
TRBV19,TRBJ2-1,CASSPIRGVGDLRNEQFF
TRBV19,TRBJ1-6,CASKVRGNSPLHF
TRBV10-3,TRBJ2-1,CAISESLAGGAEQFF
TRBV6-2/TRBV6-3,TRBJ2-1,CASSYVPAGGKHEQFF
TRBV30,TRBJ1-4,CAWSVKDSGLFF
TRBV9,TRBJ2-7,CASSPGLAGLYEQYF
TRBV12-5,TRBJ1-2,CASGLMGQSYGYTF
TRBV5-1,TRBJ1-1,CASSGPVPGTEAFF
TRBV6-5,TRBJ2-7,CASGRDPHEQYF
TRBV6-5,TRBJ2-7,CASSPGLAVSYEQYF
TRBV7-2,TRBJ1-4,CASSSQTLYNEKLFF
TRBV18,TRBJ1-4,CASSPRRGDEKLFF
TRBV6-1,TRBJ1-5,CASSANREPKGYQPQHF
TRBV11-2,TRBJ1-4,CASSLNLDRGNEKLFF
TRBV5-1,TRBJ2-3,CASSLDAGTDTQYF
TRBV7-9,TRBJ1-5,CASSFSDRGGGQPQHF
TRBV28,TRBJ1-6,CAGRDRYNSPLHF
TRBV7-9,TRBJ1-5,CASSLGGWGNQPQHF
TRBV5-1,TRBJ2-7,CASSTPRGDVSYEQYF
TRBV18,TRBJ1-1,CASSQKQGGEAFF
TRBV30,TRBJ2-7,CAVYRSYEQYF
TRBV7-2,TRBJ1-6,CASSPRTGENSPLHF
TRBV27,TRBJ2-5,CASSALGVETQYF
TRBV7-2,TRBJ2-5,CASSSANLWGSEETQYF
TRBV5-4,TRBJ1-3,CASSMIGGSGNTIYF
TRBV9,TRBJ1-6,CASTRDRGTSPLHF
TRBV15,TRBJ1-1,CATSSKGGAEAFF
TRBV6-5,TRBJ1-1,CASIRNTEAFF